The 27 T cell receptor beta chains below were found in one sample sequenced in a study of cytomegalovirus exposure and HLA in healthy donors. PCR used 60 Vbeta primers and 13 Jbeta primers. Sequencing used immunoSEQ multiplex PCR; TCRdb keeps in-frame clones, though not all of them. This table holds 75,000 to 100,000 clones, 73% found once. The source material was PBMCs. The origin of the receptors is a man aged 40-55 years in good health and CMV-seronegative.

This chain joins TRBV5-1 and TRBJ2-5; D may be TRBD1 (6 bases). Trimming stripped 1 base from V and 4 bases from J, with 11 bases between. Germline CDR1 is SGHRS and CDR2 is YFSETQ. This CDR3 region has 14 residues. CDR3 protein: CASSLITGSETQYF. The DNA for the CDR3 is TGCGCCAGCAGCTTGATAACAGGGTCAGAGACCCAGTACTTC.

CDR3 sequence: CASRLWTSGGTNTGELFF. The CDR3 DNA is TGTGCAAGTCGCTTATGGACTAGCGGGGGGACGAACACCGGGGAGCTGTTTTTT. The V and J genes are TRBV12-2 and TRBJ2-2; the table names TRBD2, a call not compared with the DNA. TRBV12-2 is a pseudogene. This CDR3 has 18 amino acids.

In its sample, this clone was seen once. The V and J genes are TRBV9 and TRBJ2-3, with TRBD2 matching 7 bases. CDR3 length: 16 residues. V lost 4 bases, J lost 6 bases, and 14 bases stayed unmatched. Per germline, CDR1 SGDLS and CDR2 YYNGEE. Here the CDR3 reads CASSNSGRPLGDTQYF. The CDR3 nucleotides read TGTGCCAGCAGCAATAGCGGGCGACCCTTAGGGGATACGCAGTATTTT.

CDR3 region: CASSLPPGQVPNEQFF. The CDR3 DNA sequence: TGCGCCAGCAGCCTACCACCGGGACAGGTCCCCAATGAGCAGTTCTTC. The chain carries TRBV4-1 and TRBJ2-1; TRBD1 aligns across 8 bases. The CDR3 length is 16 residues. Germline CDR1 reads MGHRA; CDR2 reads YSYEKL. V lost 4 bases and J lost 6; bases outside the gene matches: 11.

CDR3 sequence reads: CASSWVAGESHNEQFF. In DNA form, the CDR3 reads TGTGCCAGCAGCTGGGTAGCGGGGGAGTCCCACAATGAGCAGTTCTTC. The chain couples TRBV7-8 to TRBJ2-1; 9 bases fit TRBD2. J gave up 5 bases and V 4 bases, and 9 bases lay outside the gene matches. CDR1 SGHVS and CDR2 FQNEAQ come from the germline V gene. CDR3 length: 16 residues.

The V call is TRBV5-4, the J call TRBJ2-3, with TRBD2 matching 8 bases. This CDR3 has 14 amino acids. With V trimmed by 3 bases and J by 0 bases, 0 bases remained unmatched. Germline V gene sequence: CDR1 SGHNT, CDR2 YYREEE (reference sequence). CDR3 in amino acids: CASSSSGSTDTQYF. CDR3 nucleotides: TGTGCCAGCAGCTCTAGCGGGAGCACAGATACGCAGTATTTT.

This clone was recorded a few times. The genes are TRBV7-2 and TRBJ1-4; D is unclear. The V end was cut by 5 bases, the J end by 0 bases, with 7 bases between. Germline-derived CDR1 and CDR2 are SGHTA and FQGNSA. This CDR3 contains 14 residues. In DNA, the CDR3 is TGTGCCAGCAGCCGGAGCACAACTAATGAAAAACTGTTTTTT. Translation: CASSRSTTNEKLFF.

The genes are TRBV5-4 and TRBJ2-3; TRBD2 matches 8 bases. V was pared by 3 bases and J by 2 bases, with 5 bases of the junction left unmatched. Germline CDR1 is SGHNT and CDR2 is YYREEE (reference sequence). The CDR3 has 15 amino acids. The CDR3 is CASSYGGAPTDTQYF. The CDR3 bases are TGTGCCAGCAGCTACGGGGGGGCCCCCACAGATACGCAGTATTTT.

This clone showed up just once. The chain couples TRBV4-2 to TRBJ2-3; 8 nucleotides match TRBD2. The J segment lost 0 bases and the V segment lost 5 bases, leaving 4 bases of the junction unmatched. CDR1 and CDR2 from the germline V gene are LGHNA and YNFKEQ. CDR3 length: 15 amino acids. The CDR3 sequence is CASSSLAGSTDTQYF. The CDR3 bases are TGTGCCAGCAGCTCTTTAGCGGGAAGCACAGATACGCAGTATTTT.

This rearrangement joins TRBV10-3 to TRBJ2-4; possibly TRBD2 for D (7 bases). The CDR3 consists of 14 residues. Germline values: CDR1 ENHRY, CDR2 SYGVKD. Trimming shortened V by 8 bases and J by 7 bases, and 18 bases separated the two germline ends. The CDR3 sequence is CAIGGGGDMNIQYF. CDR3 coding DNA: TGTGCCATCGGGGGTGGGGGGGACATGAACATTCAGTACTTC.

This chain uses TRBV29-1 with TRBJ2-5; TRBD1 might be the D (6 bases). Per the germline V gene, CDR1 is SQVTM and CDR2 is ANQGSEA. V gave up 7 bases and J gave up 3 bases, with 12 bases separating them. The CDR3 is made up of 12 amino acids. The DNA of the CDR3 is TGCAGCGCGCTCAAGGGGGAAGAGACCCAGTACTTC. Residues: CSALKGEETQYF.

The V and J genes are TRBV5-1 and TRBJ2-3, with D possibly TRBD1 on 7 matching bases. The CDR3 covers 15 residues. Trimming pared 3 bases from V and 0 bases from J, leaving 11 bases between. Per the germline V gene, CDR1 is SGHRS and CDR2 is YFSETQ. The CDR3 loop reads CASSSEGASTDTQYF. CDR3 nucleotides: TGCGCCAGCAGCTCGGAGGGGGCTAGCACAGATACGCAGTATTTT.

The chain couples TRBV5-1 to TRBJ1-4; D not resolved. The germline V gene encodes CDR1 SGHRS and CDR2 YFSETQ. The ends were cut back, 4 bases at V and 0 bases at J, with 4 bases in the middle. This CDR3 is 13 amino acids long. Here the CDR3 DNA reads TGCGCCAGCAGCGGAGCAACTAATGAAAAACTGTTTTTT. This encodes CASSGATNEKLFF.

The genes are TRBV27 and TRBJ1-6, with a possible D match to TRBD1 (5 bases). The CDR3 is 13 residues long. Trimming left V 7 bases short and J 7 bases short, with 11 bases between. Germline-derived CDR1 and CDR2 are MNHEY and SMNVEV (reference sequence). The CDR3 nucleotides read TGTGCCAGCACTCAGGGTAGGAATTCACCCCTCCACTTT. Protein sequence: CASTQGRNSPLHF.

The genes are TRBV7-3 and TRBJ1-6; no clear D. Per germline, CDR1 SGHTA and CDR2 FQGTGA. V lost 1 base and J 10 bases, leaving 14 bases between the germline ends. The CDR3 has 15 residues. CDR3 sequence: CASSLIGGGRSPLHF. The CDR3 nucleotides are TGTGCCAGCAGCTTAATAGGTGGCGGGAGGTCACCCCTCCACTTT.

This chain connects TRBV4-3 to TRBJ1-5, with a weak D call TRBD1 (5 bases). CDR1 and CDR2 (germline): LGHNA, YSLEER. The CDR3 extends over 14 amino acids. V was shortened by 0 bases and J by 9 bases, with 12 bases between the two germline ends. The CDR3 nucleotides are TGCGCCAGCAGCCAAGATCTCAGGGTAGGGCCCCAGCATTTT. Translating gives CASSQDLRVGPQHF.

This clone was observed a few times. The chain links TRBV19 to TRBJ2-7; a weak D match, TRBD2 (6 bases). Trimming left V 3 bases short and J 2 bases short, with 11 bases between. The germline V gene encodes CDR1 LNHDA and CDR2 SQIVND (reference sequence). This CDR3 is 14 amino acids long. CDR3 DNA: TGTGCCAGTAGTATCCGGAGGGGCGCCTACGAGCAGTACTTC. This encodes CASSIRRGAYEQYF.

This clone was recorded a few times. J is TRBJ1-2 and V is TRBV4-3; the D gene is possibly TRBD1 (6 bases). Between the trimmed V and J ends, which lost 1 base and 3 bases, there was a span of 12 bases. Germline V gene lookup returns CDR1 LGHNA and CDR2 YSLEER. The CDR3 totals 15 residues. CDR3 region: CASSQGLTGYYGYTF. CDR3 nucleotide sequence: TGCGCCAGCAGCCAAGGATTGACAGGTTACTATGGCTACACCTTC.

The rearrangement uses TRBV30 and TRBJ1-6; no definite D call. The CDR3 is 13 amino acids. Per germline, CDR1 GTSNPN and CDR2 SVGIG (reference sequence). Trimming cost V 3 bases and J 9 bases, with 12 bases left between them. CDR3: CAWSPIASSPLHF. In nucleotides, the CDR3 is TGTGCCTGGAGCCCTATTGCTAGTTCACCCCTCCACTTT.

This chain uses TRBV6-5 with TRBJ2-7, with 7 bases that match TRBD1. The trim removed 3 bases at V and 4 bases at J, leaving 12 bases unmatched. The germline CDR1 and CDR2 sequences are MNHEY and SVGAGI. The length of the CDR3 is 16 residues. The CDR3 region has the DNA TGTGCCAGCAGTTATTTCTCCGGGACAGCCGAATACGAGCAGTACTTC. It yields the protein CASSYFSGTAEYEQYF.

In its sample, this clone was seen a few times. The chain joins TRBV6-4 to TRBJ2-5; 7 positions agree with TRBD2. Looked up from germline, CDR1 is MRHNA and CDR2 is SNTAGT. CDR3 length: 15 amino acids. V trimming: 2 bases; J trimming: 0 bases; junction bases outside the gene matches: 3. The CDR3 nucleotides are TGTGCCAGCAGTGACGTTGGGGGGGACCAAGAGACCCAGTACTTC. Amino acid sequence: CASSDVGGDQETQYF.

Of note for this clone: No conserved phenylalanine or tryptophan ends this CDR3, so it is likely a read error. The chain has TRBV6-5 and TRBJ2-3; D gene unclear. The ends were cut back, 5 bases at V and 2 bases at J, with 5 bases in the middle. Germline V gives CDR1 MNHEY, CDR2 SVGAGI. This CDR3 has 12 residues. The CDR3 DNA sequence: TGTGCCAGCAGTCTCAACACAGATACGCAGTATGTT. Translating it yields CASSLNTDTQYV.

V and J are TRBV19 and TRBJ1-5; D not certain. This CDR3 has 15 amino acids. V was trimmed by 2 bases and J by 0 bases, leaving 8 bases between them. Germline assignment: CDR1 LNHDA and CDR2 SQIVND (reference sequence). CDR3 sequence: CASSIYRDSNQPQHF. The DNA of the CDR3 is TGTGCCAGTAGTATATACAGAGATAGCAATCAGCCCCAGCATTTT.

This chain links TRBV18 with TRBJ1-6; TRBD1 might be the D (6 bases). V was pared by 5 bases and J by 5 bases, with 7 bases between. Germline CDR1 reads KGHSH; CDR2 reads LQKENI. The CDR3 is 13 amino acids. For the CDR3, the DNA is TGTGCCAGCTCAACAGGGAATAATTCACCCCTCCACTTT. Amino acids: CASSTGNNSPLHF.

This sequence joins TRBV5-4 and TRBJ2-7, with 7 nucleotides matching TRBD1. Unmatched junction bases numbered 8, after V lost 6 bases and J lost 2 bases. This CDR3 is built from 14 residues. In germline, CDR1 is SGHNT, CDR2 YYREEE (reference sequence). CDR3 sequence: CASNLRDRPYEQYF. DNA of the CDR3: TGTGCCAGCAACCTAAGGGACAGACCCTACGAGCAGTACTTC.

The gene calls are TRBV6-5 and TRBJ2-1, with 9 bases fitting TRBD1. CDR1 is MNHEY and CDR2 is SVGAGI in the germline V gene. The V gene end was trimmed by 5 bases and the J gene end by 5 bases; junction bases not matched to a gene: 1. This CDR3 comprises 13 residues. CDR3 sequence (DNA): TGTGCCAGCAGTCGACAGGGGGACAATGAGCAGTTCTTC. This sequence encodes CASSRQGDNEQFF.

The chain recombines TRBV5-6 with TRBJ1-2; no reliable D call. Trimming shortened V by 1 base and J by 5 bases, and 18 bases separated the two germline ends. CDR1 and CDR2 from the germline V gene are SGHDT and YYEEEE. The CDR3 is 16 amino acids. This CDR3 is CASSLLGAVESYGYTF. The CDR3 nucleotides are TGTGCCAGCAGCTTGTTGGGTGCGGTAGAGTCTTATGGCTACACCTTC. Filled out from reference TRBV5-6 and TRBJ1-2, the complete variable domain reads DAGVTQSPTHLIKTRGQQVTLRCSPKSGHDTVSWYQQALGQGPQFIFQYYEEEERQRGNFPDRFSGHQFPNYSSELNVNALLLGDSALYLCASSLLGAVESYGYTFGSGTRLTVV.